The 7 T cell receptor beta chains given below trace back to one sample, sequenced in a study of persistence of HIV-infected CD4 T cells. Cells were stimulated with CMV-infected fibroblast lysates at around 9.1 ug/mL. Memory cells lacking CD40L and CD69 with high CD45RO were sorted. No cognate antigen is known for these TCRs. The libraries were made with immunoSEQ version 4 in survey mode. Assay: immunoSEQ multiplex PCR; the TCRdb copy retains only in-frame clones and omits some. The sample consists of some 30,000 clones, more than 75% of them appearing once. Sequenced here: CD4+ T cells sorted from PBMCs after roughly 18-hour stimulation, sampled from a patient who received antiretroviral therapy. These receptors were collected from an adult woman with HIV who was CMV-seropositive.

The V call is TRBV9, the J call TRBJ1-2; no reliable D call. CDR1 and CDR2 from the germline V gene are SGDLS and YYNGEE. The CDR3 totals 13 residues. V gave up 0 bases and J gave up 4 bases, with 7 bases separating them. CDR3 nucleotide sequence: TGTGCCAGCAGCGTAGATCCCAGCTATGGCTACACCTTC. Translated, it gives CASSVDPSYGYTF.

This chain connects TRBV21-1 to TRBJ1-5; no DNA check was done on the table's D call, TRBD1. TRBV21-1 is designated a pseudogene. The CDR3 spans 15 residues. This chain's CDR3 is CASSKAETENQPQHF. The CDR3 region has the DNA TGTGCCAGCAGCAAAGCCGAGACAGAGAACCAGCCCCAGCATTTT.

This sequence joins TRBV3-1 (or the pseudogene TRBV3-2) and TRBJ1-6; D gene ambiguous. This CDR3 is 15 amino acids long. The germline CDR1 and CDR2 sequences are LGHDT and YNNKEL (reference sequence). Trimming took off 1 base at V and 9 bases at J, with 13 bases between the two ends. The CDR3 DNA reads TGTGCCAGCAGCCAAGGTTCGGAACCAACTTCACCCCTCCACTTT. Its protein is CASSQGSEPTSPLHF.

This sequence joins TRBV11-2 and TRBJ1-3; no firm D call. Germline CDR1 is SGHAT and CDR2 is FQNNGV. With 3 bases removed from V and 5 bases from J, the gap between germline ends came to 8 bases. This CDR3 spans 13 amino acids. The CDR3 DNA reads TGTGCCAGCAGCTTTCAGGAAAGAAACACCATATATTTT. It translates to CASSFQERNTIYF.

The chain carries TRBV23-1 and TRBJ2-3; D is possibly TRBD2 (7 bases). TRBV23-1 falls under the ORF class, with uncertain function. The CDR3 loop spans 16 amino acids. Trimming stripped 4 bases from V and 2 bases from J, with 16 bases between. The CDR3 DNA sequence: TGCGCCAGCAGTCTGCAGGGGAGCGGGACCACAGATACGCAGTATTTT. Protein: CASSLQGSGTTDTQYF.

The sample holds one count of this clone. The chain carries TRBV6-1 and TRBJ1-3; no clear D. Trimming pared 0 bases from V and 0 bases from J, leaving 3 bases between. CDR1 and CDR2 from the germline V gene are MNHNS and SASEGT. The CDR3 length is 14 residues. The CDR3, as DNA: TGTGCCAGCAGTGAAGCCTACTCTGGAAACACCATATATTTT. As protein: CASSEAYSGNTIYF.

This clone was recorded only once. The genes are TRBV2 and TRBJ2-5, with 12 positions matching TRBD1. Germline CDR1 is SNHLY and CDR2 is FYNNEI. CDR3 size: 18 residues. V shed 6 bases and J 2 bases; nucleotides not matched to a gene: 13. The DNA of the CDR3 is TGTGCCAGCAGCAATCCGGGACAGGGGGCCGCCTGGCAAGAGACCCAGTACTTC. This codes for CASSNPGQGAAWQETQYF.